The 26 T cell receptor beta chains below were found in one sample sequenced in a study of T cell responses to AZD1222 COVID-19 vaccine (dated by TCRdb to the early 2020s). The library relied on the immunoSEQ multiplex PCR assay. TCRdb took this table from immuneACCESS and kept in-frame rearrangements with V and J called. Such tables lack part of the clones; where checked against another copy, unresolved V genes explain under half of the gap, and the rest is unexplained. This sample has some 180,000 clones in its table, and 90% to 95% of those were observed once. Around 0.96% of the sample is held by the ten biggest clonotypes. The time point label, read with the paper, signifies: about 28 days (+/-7) after the second vaccine dose. The treatment or condition label, as the study defines it: meningococcal conjugate vaccine given as trial control. This specimen was peripheral blood, taken 28 days after the second dose of the MenACWY control vaccine. Receptors were obtained from an adult who received the MenACWY meningococcal vaccine as a control.

This chain joins TRBV18 and TRBJ2-3; D not resolved. V was shortened by 3 bases and J by 4 bases, with 8 bases between the two germline ends. The germline CDR1 and CDR2 sequences are KGHSH and LQKENI. This CDR3 contains 13 residues. CDR3 nucleotides: TGTGCCAGCTCACCCAGCGAGGCAGATACGCAGTATTTT. It specifies CASSPSEADTQYF.

The CDR3 region is CAWRGRGQLFNEKLFF. The CDR3, as DNA: TGTGCCTGGAGAGGGCGAGGACAGCTTTTTAATGAAAAACTGTTTTTT. V usage is TRBV30 and J usage is TRBJ1-4, with D possibly being TRBD1 (6 bases). The germline V gene encodes CDR1 GTSNPN and CDR2 SVGIG (reference sequence). The length of the CDR3 is 16 residues. Trimming took off 3 bases at V and 4 bases at J, with 18 bases between the two ends.

This clone has more than one count but fewer than ten. This chain connects TRBV19 to TRBJ1-1; TRBD1 is a possible D gene (5 bases). Germline lookup yields CDR1 LNHDA and CDR2 SQIVND (reference sequence). The CDR3 sequence is 14 residues long. Trimming removed 1 base from V and 3 bases from J, with 9 bases in between. CDR3 nucleotides: TGTGCCAGTAGTATAGGGGGGAGGGACACTGAAGCTTTCTTT. Translation: CASSIGGRDTEAFF.

The genes are TRBV5-1 and TRBJ2-3; possibly TRBD2 for D (6 bases). The CDR3 totals 17 residues. The V gene lost 0 bases and the J gene lost 1 base, with 15 bases spanning the gap. Looked up from germline, CDR1 is SGHRS and CDR2 is YFSETQ. CDR3 sequence (DNA): TGCGCCAGCAGCTTGGAACCCTTACTAGCTGGCACAGATACGCAGTATTTT. It specifies CASSLEPLLAGTDTQYF. The full variable domain, in which reference TRBV5-1 and TRBJ2-3 provide the parts outside the CDR3, is KAGVTQTPRYLIKTRGQQVTLSCSPISGHRSVSWYQQTPGQGLQFLFEYFSETQRNKGNFPGRFSGRQFSNSRSEMNVSTLELGDSALYLCASSLEPLLAGTDTQYFGPGTRLTVL.

The chain joins TRBV5-1 to TRBJ2-6; D call uncertain. CDR1 and CDR2 (germline): SGHRS, YFSETQ. Trimming took 9 bases from V and 2 from J, leaving 9 bases between them. The CDR3 runs to 13 residues. The CDR3 spells CATQDPGANVLTF. The CDR3 region has the DNA TGCGCCACCCAGGACCCTGGGGCCAACGTCCTGACTTTC. The full variable domain, completed using reference TRBV5-1 and TRBJ2-6, is KAGVTQTPRYLIKTRGQQVTLSCSPISGHRSVSWYQQTPGQGLQFLFEYFSETQRNKGNFPGRFSGRQFSNSRSEMNVSTLELGDSALYLCATQDPGANVLTFGAGSRLTVL.

The chain recombines TRBV9 with TRBJ2-5; TRBD1 or TRBD2 may be the D gene (5 bases each). V lost 4 bases, J lost 1 base, and 8 bases lay in between. Germline V gene sequence: CDR1 SGDLS, CDR2 YYNGEE. CDR3 length: 13 residues. CDR3 region: CASSPGTQETQYF. As DNA, the CDR3 is TGTGCCAGCAGCCCCGGGACCCAAGAGACCCAGTACTTC. The full variable domain, with the rest looked up from reference TRBV9 and TRBJ2-5, is DSGVTQTPKHLITATGQRVTLRCSPRSGDLSVYWYQQSLDQGLQFLIQYYNGEERAKGNILERFSAQQFPDLHSELNLSSLELGDSALYFCASSPGTQETQYFGPGTRLLVL.

The V and J genes are TRBV6-5 and TRBJ1-1; no clear D gene. The CDR3 is 15 residues long. V was shortened by 2 bases and J by 5 bases, with 15 bases between the two germline ends. Germline lookup yields CDR1 MNHEY and CDR2 SVGAGI. The CDR3, as DNA: TGTGCCAGCAGTTACGACCGGGGAGGAGGGACTGAAGCTTTCTTT. Translating gives CASSYDRGGGTEAFF.

The J gene is TRBJ2-7, the V gene TRBV11-2; a weak D match, TRBD2 (5 bases). V lost 5 bases to trimming and J lost 2 bases, with 13 bases between them. The CDR3 contains 14 residues. The germline CDR1 and CDR2 sequences are SGHAT and FQNNGV. The CDR3 region has the DNA TGTGCCAGCAGCGCAGGACTCCATGCCTACGAGCAGTACTTC. It encodes CASSAGLHAYEQYF.

V and J are TRBV7-2 and TRBJ2-2, with 10 nucleotides matching TRBD2. The germline gives CDR1 SGHTA, CDR2 FQGNSA. V was pared by 1 base and J by 1 base, with 3 bases of the junction left unmatched. This CDR3 contains 17 residues. In DNA form, the CDR3 reads TGTGCCAGCAGCTTAGTTAGCGGGGGGCTGAACACCGGGGAGCTGTTTTTT. Translating gives CASSLVSGGLNTGELFF.

The chain employs TRBV5-1 and TRBJ2-7; D gene unclear. V lost 4 bases to trimming and J lost 5 bases, with 16 bases between them. The CDR3 consists of 14 residues. Germline-derived CDR1 and CDR2 are SGHRS and YFSETQ. CDR3 bases: TGCGCCAGCAGCCCCTACCGTGCTGGGAACGAGCAGTACTTC. It translates to CASSPYRAGNEQYF.

This chain links TRBV6-5 with TRBJ1-2; D remains unclear. This CDR3 is built from 12 residues. Trimming removed 2 bases from V and 9 bases from J, with 10 bases in between. Germline-derived CDR1 and CDR2 are MNHEY and SVGAGI. CDR3 coding DNA: TGTGCCAGCAGTTACGGTCCCGGGAGCTACACCTTC. Protein product: CASSYGPGSYTF.

This chain uses TRBV6-5 with TRBJ1-2, with D tentatively TRBD1 (6 bases). Germline V gives CDR1 MNHEY, CDR2 SVGAGI. Between the trimmed V and J ends, which lost 10 bases and 3 bases, there was a span of 15 bases. There are 13 residues in the CDR3. This CDR3 reads CATLNRVDYGYTF. Written as DNA, the CDR3 is TGTGCCACCCTAAACAGGGTTGACTATGGCTACACCTTC.

This clone has only one observation. Here the CDR3 reads CASRPGTGNTGELFF. CDR3 nucleotide sequence: TGTGCCAGCAGACCAGGGACGGGGAACACCGGGGAGCTGTTTTTT. This rearrangement joins TRBV7-2 to TRBJ2-2; TRBD1 or TRBD2 may be the D gene (5 bases each). The CDR3 runs 15 residues. Germline V gene sequence: CDR1 SGHTA, CDR2 FQGNSA. V shed 6 bases and J shed 1 base, with 12 bases lying between them.

The rearrangement joins TRBV3-1 (or the pseudogene TRBV3-2) to TRBJ2-3; D may be TRBD2 (5 bases). The CDR3 has 14 amino acids. Looked up from germline, CDR1 is LGHDT and CDR2 is YNNKEL (reference sequence). Trimming removed 1 base from V and 0 bases from J, with 5 bases in between. The chain's CDR3 is CASSQAGSTDTQYF. CDR3 DNA sequence: TGTGCCAGCAGCCAAGCGGGAAGCACAGATACGCAGTATTTT.

V gene TRBV18 combines with J gene TRBJ1-6; maybe TRBD1 (6 bases). The CDR3 sequence is 17 residues long. The V gene's germline CDR1 is KGHSH and CDR2 LQKENI. V was cut by 1 base and J by 6 bases, with 16 bases left in between. CDR3 nucleotides: TGTGCCAGCTCACCACGGCAGGGGAGGAACCCTAATTCACCCCTCCACTTT. Encoded protein: CASSPRQGRNPNSPLHF.

J is TRBJ2-1 and V is TRBV10-3, with 9 bases that match TRBD1. The V gene end was trimmed by 4 bases and the J gene end by 0 bases; junction bases not matched to a gene: 4. Germline loops: CDR1 ENHRY, CDR2 SYGVKD. CDR3 length: 16 amino acids. The CDR3 loop is CAISGTGVRSYNEQFF. DNA of the CDR3: TGTGCCATCAGTGGGACAGGGGTCCGCTCCTACAATGAGCAGTTCTTC.

This CDR3 is CASSQDYWDRGPTNSNQPQHF. CDR3 bases: TGCGCCAGCAGCCAAGACTATTGGGACAGGGGCCCTACAAATAGCAATCAGCCCCAGCATTTT. J is TRBJ1-5 and V is TRBV4-1, with 10 bases fitting TRBD1. V trimming: 0 bases; J trimming: 0 bases; junction bases outside the gene matches: 14. Germline V CDR1 and CDR2: MGHRA, YSYEKL. The CDR3 has 21 residues.

This clone was seen only a few times. The V call is TRBV19, the J call TRBJ2-3, with a possible D match to TRBD2 (5 bases). The CDR3 has 12 amino acids. The V end lost 4 bases, the J end lost 5 bases, and 7 bases lay between the germline ends. CDR1 and CDR2 (germline): LNHDA, SQIVND (reference sequence). CDR3 residues: CASSTSGDTQYF. CDR3 in DNA: TGTGCCAGTAGTACGAGCGGAGATACGCAGTATTTT.

This clone came up once. The rearrangement joins TRBV7-2 to TRBJ1-2; D not resolved. The germline V gene encodes CDR1 SGHTA and CDR2 FQGNSA. The CDR3 spans 15 residues. V was cut by 2 bases and J by 4 bases, with 14 bases left in between. CDR3 sequence (DNA): TGTGCCAGCAGCTTATCCAACACGCGAGTCTATGGCTACACCTTC. As protein: CASSLSNTRVYGYTF. Combining the CDR3 with reference TRBV7-2 and TRBJ1-2 gives the whole variable domain GAGVSQSPSNKVTEKGKDVELRCDPISGHTALYWYRQSLGQGLEFLIYFQGNSAPDKSGLPSDRFSAERTGGSVSTLTIQRTQQEDSAVYLCASSLSNTRVYGYTFGSGTRLTVV.

The chain links TRBV25-1 to TRBJ2-5; a possible D gene is TRBD1 (6 bases). CDR1 is MGHDK, CDR2 SYGVNS, per germline. This CDR3 spans 15 amino acids. Between the trimmed V and J ends, which lost 3 bases and 4 bases, there was a span of 15 bases. CDR3 in DNA: TGTGCCAGCAGTGATTCCGGACAGATTTCAGAGACCCAGTACTTC. This translates into CASSDSGQISETQYF.

The rearrangement links TRBV5-5 to TRBJ2-3, with TRBD1 matching over 7 bases. V trimming: 4 bases; J trimming: 6 bases; junction bases outside the gene matches: 11. Germline loops: CDR1 SGHKS, CDR2 YYEKEE (reference sequence). The CDR3 sequence is 15 residues long. DNA of the CDR3: TGTGCCAGCAGCCGGGGAGACAGGGATGTGGATACGCAGTATTTT. It codes for CASSRGDRDVDTQYF.

In its sample, this clone was seen once. V gene TRBV7-9 combines with J gene TRBJ2-1; D could derive from TRBD1 or TRBD2 (7 bases each). The CDR3 runs 16 residues. Trimming stripped 5 bases from V and 4 bases from J, with 18 bases between. Germline V lookup: CDR1 SEHNR, CDR2 FQNEAQ (reference sequence). CDR3 region: CASSPLGGTDYNEQFF. Here the CDR3 DNA reads TGTGCCAGCAGCCCCCTCGGGGGGACAGATTACAATGAGCAGTTCTTC.

V is TRBV6-5 and J is TRBJ1-1; possibly TRBD1 for D (6 bases). The CDR3 length is 12 residues. V was cut by 6 bases and J by 5 bases, with 10 bases left in between. Germline V CDR1 and CDR2: MNHEY, SVGAGI. In DNA form, the CDR3 reads TGTGCCAGCAGACAGGGAGGTACTGAAGCTTTCTTT. The encoded protein is CASRQGGTEAFF.

This chain connects TRBV5-1 to TRBJ2-7; 9 bases match TRBD1. V trimming: 0 bases; J trimming: 3 bases; junction bases outside the gene matches: 7. The CDR3 is 16 amino acids. In germline, CDR1 is SGHRS, CDR2 YFSETQ. CDR3 loop: CASSLGPRDRDYEQYF. For the CDR3, the DNA is TGCGCCAGCAGCTTGGGGCCCCGGGACAGGGACTACGAGCAGTACTTC. Combining the CDR3 with reference TRBV5-1 and TRBJ2-7 gives the whole variable domain KAGVTQTPRYLIKTRGQQVTLSCSPISGHRSVSWYQQTPGQGLQFLFEYFSETQRNKGNFPGRFSGRQFSNSRSEMNVSTLELGDSALYLCASSLGPRDRDYEQYFGPGTRLTVT.

V and J are TRBV5-1 and TRBJ2-6, with TRBD1 identical over 11 bases. V trimming: 4 bases; J trimming: 3 bases; junction bases outside the gene matches: 6. The CDR3 covers 17 residues. Germline V CDR1 and CDR2: SGHRS, YFSETQ. Here the CDR3 DNA reads TGCGCCAGCAGCATCGGACAGGGGGCGTTTGGGGCCAACGTCCTGACTTTC. Its translation: CASSIGQGAFGANVLTF.

This clone has only one observation. The V gene is TRBV7-8, the J gene TRBJ2-2; D may be TRBD2 (5 bases). The V and J ends lost 4 bases and 1 base respectively, with 10 bases between them. The germline V gene has CDR1 SGHVS and CDR2 FQNEAQ. This CDR3 has 15 residues. CDR3 DNA sequence: TGTGCCAGCAGCTGGAGAGGGCAGAACACCGGGGAGCTGTTTTTT. Amino acid sequence: CASSWRGQNTGELFF.